The 30 T cell receptor beta chains below all came from one sample that was sequenced in a study of blood T cell repertoires in COVID-19. TCRdb keeps only in-frame clones here, not all; method: immunoSEQ multiplex PCR. The profile covers almost 500,000 clones, with approximately 91% appearing a single time and 8% to 9.5% taken by the ten largest. The specimen was PBMCs or T cells enriched from blood (not recorded which). The source is a woman in her fifties or sixties who had recovered from COVID-19.

The chain carries TRBV7-2 and TRBJ2-3; 7 bases are shared with TRBD1. Germline loops: CDR1 SGHTA, CDR2 FQGNSA. This CDR3 comprises 13 residues. Trimming took 6 bases from V and 6 from J; bases not matched to a gene: 6. The CDR3: CASSFGTADTQYF. The CDR3, as DNA: TGTGCCAGCAGTTTCGGGACAGCCGATACGCAGTATTTT.

J is TRBJ2-1 and V is TRBV3-1 (or the pseudogene TRBV3-2); D is perhaps TRBD1 (6 bases). The CDR3 consists of 13 residues. Trimming removed 4 bases at V and 10 bases at J, with 14 bases between. Germline values: CDR1 LGHDT, CDR2 YNNKEL (reference sequence). The CDR3 region is CASSRDRRGEQFF. The DNA for the CDR3 is TGTGCCAGCAGCCGCGACAGGCGTGGGGAGCAGTTCTTC.

The chain employs TRBV10-1 and TRBJ2-5; a possible D gene is TRBD1 (7 bases). CDR1 WNHNN and CDR2 SYGVQD come from the germline V gene (reference sequence). CDR3 size: 15 residues. Trimming pared 3 bases from V and 1 base from J, leaving 12 bases between. The DNA of the CDR3 is TGCGCCAGCAGTGATGGAGGGGGCGGCCAAGAGACCCAGTACTTC. It specifies CASSDGGGGQETQYF.

The chain combines TRBV7-9 with TRBJ1-2, with D unclear. Germline CDR1 SEHNR, CDR2 FQNEAQ (reference sequence). The V and J ends lost 1 base and 3 bases respectively, with 9 bases between them. The CDR3 is made up of 14 amino acids. CDR3 sequence: CASSLDEGDYGYTF. The CDR3 DNA reads TGTGCCAGCAGCTTAGATGAGGGAGACTATGGCTACACCTTC.

This chain links TRBV6-5 with TRBJ1-2; D is uncertain. The length of the CDR3 is 13 residues. CDR1 is MNHEY and CDR2 is SVGAGI in the germline V gene. Between the trimmed V and J ends, which lost 8 bases and 1 base, there was a span of 11 bases. The CDR3 coding sequence is TGTGCCAGCCAGCGGGAGAGTAACTATGGCTACACCTTC. It encodes CASQRESNYGYTF.

This clone was observed a single time. Its ends do not fully match the called genes, so a read error is possible. The chain couples TRBV4-1 to TRBJ1-2, with unresolved D. Germline CDR1 MGHRA, CDR2 YSYEKL. There are 15 residues in the CDR3. The CDR3 spells CASSQGRSSNYGYTF. CDR3 nucleotides: TGCGCCAGCAGTCAAGGAAGGAGTTCTAACTATGGCTACACCTTC.

This chain links TRBV14 with TRBJ1-4; perhaps TRBD1 as D (6 bases). Trimming cost V 1 base and J 8 bases, with 14 bases left between them. The germline CDR1 and CDR2 sequences are SGHDN and FVKESK. CDR3 size: 15 residues. CDR3 sequence (DNA): TGTGCCAGCAGCCAAGGCAGGGGCATCTGGGAAAAACTGTTTTTT. Residues: CASSQGRGIWEKLFF.

This clone showed up just once. The chain combines TRBV11-2 with TRBJ2-5; a possible D gene is TRBD2 (5 bases). V was trimmed by 5 bases and J by 2 bases, leaving 12 bases between them. The CDR3 extends over 14 amino acids. Germline CDR1 and CDR2: SGHAT and FQNNGV. The DNA of the CDR3 is TGTGCCAGCAGCCAAGGACTGACGCAAGAGACCCAGTACTTC. It encodes CASSQGLTQETQYF.

The V gene is TRBV23-1, the J gene TRBJ2-1; D is uncertain. TRBV23-1 is filed as an ORF, its function uncertain. There are 16 residues in the CDR3. Trimming took 0 bases from V and 10 from J, leaving 19 bases between them. In DNA, the CDR3 is TGCGCCAGCAGTCAATCTGTGGCGAAGGCGACAATGGAGCAGTTCTTC. Translated: CASSQSVAKATMEQFF.

This clone is a singleton in its sample. The chain combines TRBV7-9 with TRBJ2-2; 7 nucleotides agree with TRBD1. The CDR3 runs 17 residues. With V trimmed by 5 bases and J by 6 bases, 15 bases remained unmatched. The germline V gene has CDR1 SEHNR and CDR2 FQNEAQ (reference sequence). CDR3 loop: CASSLLFGQVSAGELFF. In nucleotides, the CDR3 is TGTGCCAGCAGCCTACTATTCGGACAGGTTTCCGCCGGGGAGCTGTTTTTT.

Details on this clone: This sample includes further DNA sequences coding for the same CDR3. The chain is built from TRBV7-2 and TRBJ1-2; the D is unclear. Trimming stripped 1 base from V and 2 bases from J, with 11 bases between. This CDR3 is built from 15 residues. Germline V CDR1 and CDR2: SGHTA, FQGNSA. The CDR3 DNA is TGTGCCAGCAGCTTAGATCGGGGAAGAAACTATGGCTACACCTTC. It yields the protein CASSLDRGRNYGYTF.

The chain recombines TRBV4-1 with TRBJ1-5; no clear D gene. Between the trimmed V and J ends, which lost 0 bases and 2 bases, there was a span of 14 bases. CDR3 length: 17 amino acids. From germline, CDR1 is MGHRA and CDR2 YSYEKL. CDR3: CASSQDGDIYGNQPQHF. CDR3 in DNA: TGCGCCAGCAGCCAAGATGGCGACATTTATGGCAATCAGCCCCAGCATTTT.

The chain joins TRBV20-1 to TRBJ1-2; D is unclear. CDR1 and CDR2 (germline): DFQATT, SNEGSKA (reference sequence). This CDR3 is built from 11 residues. The ends were cut back, 5 bases at V and 4 bases at J, with 8 bases in the middle. The CDR3 sequence is CSADTFYGYTF. The DNA of the CDR3 is TGCAGTGCTGACACCTTCTATGGCTACACCTTC.

The chain links TRBV30 to TRBJ2-3, with 9 bases fitting TRBD1. V was pared by 7 bases and J by 0 bases, with 5 bases of the junction left unmatched. Per germline, CDR1 GTSNPN and CDR2 SVGIG (reference sequence). The CDR3 consists of 14 residues. In DNA form, the CDR3 reads TGTGCCTTAAAGACAGGGGGTAGCACAGATACGCAGTATTTT. Its translation is CALKTGGSTDTQYF.

V is TRBV2 and J is TRBJ1-6; D may be TRBD1 (6 bases). Trimming took off 7 bases at V and 5 bases at J, with 12 bases between the two ends. The CDR3 length is 14 residues. Germline V gene sequence: CDR1 SNHLY, CDR2 FYNNEI. The CDR3 is CASTRGANNSPLHF. The DNA of the CDR3 is TGTGCCAGCACGCGGGGGGCCAATAATTCACCCCTCCACTTT.

V usage is TRBV9 and J usage is TRBJ2-7; TRBD2 is a possible D gene (5 bases). V was cut by 2 bases and J by 2 bases, with 23 bases left in between. Germline-derived CDR1 and CDR2 are SGDLS and YYNGEE. The length of the CDR3 is 18 residues. CDR3 loop: CASSVSTTSADYTYEQYF. DNA of the CDR3: TGTGCCAGCAGCGTTTCCACCACTAGTGCCGACTATACCTACGAGCAGTACTTC.

The V gene is TRBV7-2, the J gene TRBJ1-4; D uncertain. V was cut by 0 bases and J by 1 base, with 6 bases left in between. CDR3 length: 15 residues. In germline, CDR1 is SGHTA, CDR2 FQGNSA. The CDR3 region has the DNA TGTGCCAGCAGCTTAGCATCCAAAACTAATGAAAAACTGTTTTTT. Amino acids: CASSLASKTNEKLFF.

The table lists this clone with a few counts. This chain links TRBV10-3 with TRBJ2-1, with a weak D call TRBD1 (6 bases). Trimming removed 3 bases at V and 6 bases at J, with 9 bases between. This CDR3 has 13 residues. Per the germline V gene, CDR1 is ENHRY and CDR2 is SYGVKD. CDR3 sequence: CAISDQGLNEQFF. CDR3 coding DNA: TGTGCCATCAGTGATCAGGGGCTCAATGAGCAGTTCTTC.

The chain employs TRBV9 and TRBJ2-1, with D possibly matching TRBD2 (5 bases). The CDR3 consists of 12 residues. The V and J ends lost 4 bases and 8 bases respectively, with 10 bases between them. Germline V CDR1 and CDR2: SGDLS, YYNGEE. CDR3 nucleotide sequence: TGTGCCAGCAGCCCCCGGCGGGATGAGCAGTTCTTC. The encoded protein is CASSPRRDEQFF.

The chain joins TRBV4-1 to TRBJ1-3, with 9 bases aligning to TRBD1. V gave up 5 bases and J gave up 3 bases; unmatched junction bases: 8. The CDR3 totals 16 residues. The V gene's germline CDR1 is MGHRA and CDR2 YSYEKL. The CDR3 reads CASSKTTGGDGNTIYF. As DNA, the CDR3 is TGCGCCAGCAGCAAGACAACAGGGGGCGATGGAAACACCATATATTTT.

This chain joins TRBV5-8 and TRBJ2-5; D is uncertain. Per germline, CDR1 SGHTS and CDR2 YDEGEE. The CDR3 extends over 14 amino acids. The V end was cut by 4 bases, the J end by 1 base, with 11 bases between. The CDR3 is CASSIPSVQETQYF. The CDR3, as DNA: TGTGCCAGCAGCATACCCAGCGTCCAAGAGACCCAGTACTTC. The complete variable domain, with remaining parts taken from reference TRBV5-8 and TRBJ2-5, reads EAGVTQSPTHLIKTRGQQATLRCSPISGHTSVYWYQQALGLGLQFLLWYDEGEERNRGNFPPRFSGRQFPNYSSELNVNALELEDSALYLCASSIPSVQETQYFGPGTRLLVL.

This clone occurred a few times. The rearrangement links TRBV4-1 to TRBJ2-2, with D possibly matching TRBD2 (5 bases). Trimming pared 0 bases from V and 4 bases from J, leaving 9 bases between. This CDR3 region has 15 residues. In germline, CDR1 is MGHRA, CDR2 YSYEKL. The CDR3 spells CASSQEDFGTGELFF. DNA of the CDR3: TGCGCCAGCAGCCAAGAGGACTTCGGCACCGGGGAGCTGTTTTTT.

V gene TRBV10-3 combines with J gene TRBJ1-3, with a tentative D call TRBD1 (5 bases). V was clipped by 5 bases and J by 2 bases, with 16 bases between them. This CDR3 has 16 residues. CDR1 and CDR2 (germline): ENHRY, SYGVKD. In DNA, the CDR3 is TGTGCCATCAGTACCGCGGGGCCTAGTGCTGGAAACACCATATATTTT. Protein product: CAISTAGPSAGNTIYF.

The rearrangement uses TRBV5-1 and TRBJ1-5; D unclear. The germline CDR1 and CDR2 sequences are SGHRS and YFSETQ. This CDR3 is built from 13 residues. V lost 3 bases and J 4 bases, leaving 8 bases between the germline ends. The CDR3 reads CASSSDLNQPQHF. The CDR3 DNA reads as TGCGCCAGCAGCTCGGACTTAAATCAGCCCCAGCATTTT.

The chain employs TRBV29-1 and TRBJ2-2; 8 bases are shared with TRBD1. The junction had 5 bases not matched to a gene; V was cut back by 7 bases and J by 1 base. The germline CDR1 and CDR2 sequences are SQVTM and ANQGSEA. The CDR3 sequence is 14 residues long. DNA of the CDR3: TGCAGCGCGACCGGGACAGGGAACACCGGGGAGCTGTTTTTT. The encoded protein is CSATGTGNTGELFF.

The V gene is TRBV19, the J gene TRBJ1-1; D is perhaps TRBD1 (6 bases). The germline V gene has CDR1 LNHDA and CDR2 SQIVND (reference sequence). The CDR3 contains 15 residues. Trimming stripped 4 bases from V and 2 bases from J, with 14 bases between. The CDR3 region is CASSTQAGVNTEAFF. The CDR3 DNA is TGTGCCAGTAGTACCCAGGCAGGGGTTAACACTGAAGCTTTCTTT.

This sequence joins TRBV21-1 and TRBJ2-7; the table's D call, TRBD1, has no DNA check behind it. TRBV21-1 is a documented pseudogene. This CDR3 is 16 amino acids long. The CDR3 nucleotides read TGTGCCAGCAGCAAAGAACCACTGTCAACAGGATACGAGCAGTACTTC. The encoded protein is CASSKEPLSTGYEQYF.

A note on this clone: Other DNA sequences from this sample encode an identical CDR3 as well. The J gene is TRBJ1-5, the V gene TRBV3-1 (or the pseudogene TRBV3-2); D gene ambiguous. The CDR3 loop spans 13 amino acids. The V end was cut by 0 bases, the J end by 6 bases, with 6 bases between. Looked up from germline, CDR1 is LGHDT and CDR2 is YNNKEL (reference sequence). This CDR3 reads CASSQDLGQPQHF. CDR3 DNA: TGTGCCAGCAGCCAAGATCTCGGTCAGCCCCAGCATTTT.

The chain couples TRBV10-3 to TRBJ2-1; 8 bases match TRBD2. J lost 5 bases, V lost 7 bases, and 7 bases had no gene match. This CDR3 is 14 amino acids long. Germline-derived CDR1 and CDR2 are ENHRY and SYGVKD. For the CDR3, the DNA is TGTGCCATCATCAAGGGACTAGAAGACAATGAGCAGTTCTTC. Translated: CAIIKGLEDNEQFF.

J is TRBJ1-3 and V is TRBV29-1; TRBD1 might be the D (6 bases). Germline CDR1 is SQVTM and CDR2 is ANQGSEA. The CDR3 is 13 amino acids. Trimming shortened V by 2 bases and J by 1 base, and 6 bases separated the two germline ends. The CDR3 sequence is CSVERGSGNTIYF. The CDR3 DNA follows: TGCAGCGTTGAAAGGGGGTCTGGAAACACCATATATTTT.